Below, 27 T cell receptor beta chains from the same sample are listed, as sequenced in a study of T cells in Graves' hyperthyroidism and ophthalmopathy (dated by TCRdb to the late 2010s). Library prep was done by multiplex PCR. The sequencing machine was an Illumina HiSeq 2000. The TCR beta CDR3 regions were amplified from the RNA transcripts. The TCR CDR3 was subjected to a first round of RT-PCR using the HTBI primer set and the Qiagen OneStep RT-PCR kit. Starting from the raw public reads, TCRdb applied fastp trimming at Q25, assembled clones with MiXCR and retained in-frame beta chains. Every distinct CDR3 protein forms one entry, paired with its most common genes and DNA. This sample lists about half a million distinct CDR3 sequences; 22% were detected once. 45% to 50% of the sample goes to the ten largest clones. The sample consisted of blood. The source is a woman in her 70s with Graves' ophthalmopathy.

The gene calls are TRBV28 and TRBJ1-5; D call uncertain. Germline V gives CDR1 MDHEN, CDR2 SYDVKM. The CDR3 extends over 16 amino acids. Trimming pared 6 bases from V and 2 bases from J, leaving 17 bases between. In DNA, the CDR3 is TGTGCCAGCAGCAGCCGGGGATGGCGAGGCAATCAGCCCCAGCATTTT. It is translated as CASSSRGWRGNQPQHF.

The chain carries TRBV2 and TRBJ2-5, with D hard to call. CDR1 and CDR2 from the germline V gene are SNHLY and FYNNEI. The CDR3 runs 12 residues. V was trimmed by 10 bases and J by 3 bases, leaving 12 bases between them. This chain's CDR3 is CATYSQEETQYF. CDR3 DNA sequence: TGTGCCACTTATAGCCAGGAAGAGACCCAGTACTTC.

This clonotype was detected a few times. The chain employs TRBV5-1 and TRBJ2-3; D is ambiguous. From germline, CDR1 is SGHRS and CDR2 YFSETQ. Deletions cut 2 bases from V and 2 bases from J, with 9 bases between. The CDR3 totals 14 residues. This chain's CDR3 is CASSFGDTTDTQYF. CDR3 in DNA: TGCGCCAGCAGCTTTGGGGATACCACAGATACGCAGTATTTT.

There are many counts of this clonotype. The J gene is TRBJ1-5, the V gene TRBV6-1; D remains unclear. The V end lost 2 bases, the J end lost 0 bases, and 8 bases lay between the germline ends. The germline V gene encodes CDR1 MNHNS and CDR2 SASEGT. The CDR3 is 15 residues long. The CDR3 sequence is CASSEFADSNQPQHF. Written as DNA, the CDR3 is TGTGCCAGCAGTGAATTTGCGGATAGCAATCAGCCCCAGCATTTT.

Many counts were recorded for this clonotype. V gene TRBV12-3 or TRBV12-4 combines with J gene TRBJ2-2, with TRBD2 matching over 7 bases. With 2 bases clipped from V and 6 bases from J, the junction kept 6 bases outside the gene matches. The CDR3 loop spans 15 amino acids. DNA for the CDR3: TGTGCCAGCAGTTTACTTACTAGCGCGCCCGGGGAGCTGTTTTTT. It yields the protein CASSLLTSAPGELFF.

V and J are TRBV12-3 or TRBV12-4 and TRBJ2-5; D perhaps matches TRBD2 (5 bases). This CDR3 contains 15 residues. V lost 5 bases and J 3 bases, leaving 16 bases between the germline ends. The CDR3 protein is CASSKGSRDKETQYF. CDR3 DNA sequence: TGTGCCAGCAGTAAAGGTTCTCGGGATAAAGAGACCCAGTACTTC.

The rearrangement uses TRBV2 and TRBJ2-2; D possibly matches TRBD1 or TRBD2 (5 bases each). Germline lookup yields CDR1 SNHLY and CDR2 FYNNEI. V gave up 6 bases and J gave up 3 bases, with 14 bases separating them. This CDR3 has 15 residues. CDR3 nucleotides: TGTGCCAGCAGCTCCGGGACCAGCGACACCGGGGAGCTGTTTTTT. It codes for CASSSGTSDTGELFF.

This chain connects TRBV20-1 to TRBJ1-4, with unresolved D. Germline CDR1 is DFQATT and CDR2 is SNEGSKA (reference sequence). The CDR3 length is 14 residues. V lost 5 bases, J lost 7 bases, and 17 bases lay in between. CDR3 nucleotide sequence: TGCAGTGCTCCGATGCCGACTATGGGTGAAAAACTGTTTTTT. It is translated as CSAPMPTMGEKLFF.

V gene TRBV20-1 combines with J gene TRBJ2-3; 13 positions agree with TRBD2. J lost 1 base, V lost 6 bases, and 10 bases had no gene match. Germline values: CDR1 DFQATT, CDR2 SNEGSKA (reference sequence). This CDR3 has 17 amino acids. CDR3 DNA sequence: TGCAGTGCCTCGACTAGCGGGAGGTGGGACGGCACAGATACGCAGTATTTT. Residues: CSASTSGRWDGTDTQYF.

This clonotype was picked up one time. This chain links TRBV10-1 with TRBJ2-7; 10 bases align to TRBD2. CDR1 and CDR2 (germline): WNHNN, SYGVQD (reference sequence). CDR3 length: 14 amino acids. Germline trimming cut 10 bases from V and 3 bases from J; bases unmatched to any gene: 9. CDR3 bases: TGCGCCACCGACGTAACTAGCGGGGTCTACGAGCAGTACTTC. It encodes CATDVTSGVYEQYF.

The V call is TRBV3-1, the J call TRBJ2-7; 7 bases fit TRBD1. The germline CDR1 and CDR2 sequences are LGHDT and YNNKEL (reference sequence). V lost 3 bases, J lost 6 bases, and 2 bases stayed unmatched. The CDR3 has 12 residues. The CDR3 loop is CASSQTGFEQYF. In nucleotides, the CDR3 is TGTGCCAGCAGCCAGACAGGGTTCGAGCAGTACTTC.

This rearrangement joins TRBV19 to TRBJ1-1, with D maybe TRBD1 (6 bases). The CDR3 spans 15 residues. Trimming took 7 bases from V and 1 from J, leaving 16 bases between them. Germline V gene data show CDR1 as LNHDA and CDR2 as SQIVND (reference sequence). The CDR3 DNA reads TGTGCCAGTACCCCGGGTCGGGGACAGAACACTGAAGCTTTCTTT. Translated: CASTPGRGQNTEAFF.

This clonotype was observed a few times. The chain recombines TRBV5-8 with TRBJ1-1, with 7 bases that match TRBD1. This CDR3 has 14 amino acids. V lost 6 bases and J lost 5; bases outside the gene matches: 10. Germline lookup yields CDR1 SGHTS and CDR2 YDEGEE. This CDR3 is CASNWGGGQTEAFF. The CDR3 bases are TGTGCCAGCAACTGGGGAGGGGGCCAAACTGAAGCTTTCTTT.

This clonotype was recorded at least ten times. V gene TRBV30 combines with J gene TRBJ1-1; D is unclear. The CDR3 loop spans 12 amino acids. CDR1 and CDR2 from the germline V gene are GTSNPN and SVGIG (reference sequence). The CDR3 is CALDLGYTEAFF. In nucleotides, the CDR3 is TGTGCTCTCGATTTAGGGTACACTGAAGCTTTCTTT.

The V call is TRBV7-3, the J call TRBJ2-7; tentative D call: TRBD1 (6 bases). With 7 bases removed from V and 3 bases from J, the gap between germline ends came to 16 bases. The germline gives CDR1 SGHTA, CDR2 FQGTGA. This CDR3 contains 14 residues. CDR3 region: CASNQRTVSYEQYF. CDR3 in DNA: TGTGCCAGCAACCAGAGGACAGTCAGCTACGAGCAGTACTTC.

This clonotype was detected ten times or more. The chain recombines TRBV11-2 with TRBJ2-7; the D is unclear. The V end was cut by 6 bases, the J end by 1 base, with 7 bases between. The CDR3 loop spans 12 amino acids. Germline CDR1 reads SGHAT; CDR2 reads FQNNGV. The CDR3 loop reads CASSDGSYEQYF. The CDR3 DNA is TGTGCCAGCAGTGACGGTTCCTACGAGCAGTACTTC.

This clonotype was counted between two and nine times. The CDR3 reads CASMASSYNEQFF. The CDR3 nucleotides read TGTGCCAGCATGGCTTCCTCCTACAATGAGCAGTTCTTC. The chain employs TRBV6-1 and TRBJ2-1; the D is unclear. Germline assignment: CDR1 MNHNS and CDR2 SASEGT. V dropped 7 bases and J dropped 0 bases, with 7 bases sitting between them. CDR3 length: 13 residues.

The table lists this clonotype with a few counts. V and J are TRBV5-1 and TRBJ1-1; possible D gene TRBD1, 5 bases. Deletions cut 7 bases from V and 0 bases from J, with 13 bases between. Germline assignment: CDR1 SGHRS and CDR2 YFSETQ. This CDR3 region has 14 residues. The CDR3 DNA reads as TGCGCCAGCGGAGGAGGGGCAATGAACACTGAAGCTTTCTTT. Translating gives CASGGGAMNTEAFF.

The rearrangement uses TRBV7-2 and TRBJ2-7, with D perhaps assigned TRBD1 or TRBD2 (6 bases each). V was trimmed by 8 bases and J by 0 bases, leaving 17 bases between them. The CDR3 spans 15 residues. The germline V gene has CDR1 SGHTA and CDR2 FQGNSA. The CDR3 loop reads CASRWGAGPSYEQYF. The CDR3 nucleotides read TGTGCCAGCCGGTGGGGGGCGGGTCCCTCCTACGAGCAGTACTTC.

J is TRBJ1-1 and V is TRBV10-3, with D possibly matching TRBD1 (6 bases). The CDR3 extends over 14 amino acids. CDR1 ENHRY and CDR2 SYGVKD come from the germline V gene. V was clipped by 10 bases and J by 3 bases, with 18 bases between them. CDR3 DNA sequence: TGTGCCACGGCAAGGGCAGGGGACTACACTGAAGCTTTCTTT. Protein product: CATARAGDYTEAFF.

In DNA form, the CDR3 reads TGTGCCATCAGCGGCACTAGCGGGCCTCAATCAGATACGCAGTATTTT. It codes for CAISGTSGPQSDTQYF. The J gene is TRBJ2-3, the V gene TRBV10-3; 9 bases line up with TRBD2. Per the germline V gene, CDR1 is ENHRY and CDR2 is SYGVKD. Germline trimming cut 6 bases from V and 4 bases from J; bases unmatched to any gene: 11. CDR3 length: 16 amino acids.

The CDR3 region has the DNA TGTGCCAGCGCGGAAGGACGCAACTATGGCTACACCTTC. This gives the protein CASAEGRNYGYTF. J is TRBJ1-2 and V is TRBV28, with D uncertain. Germline CDR1 is MDHEN and CDR2 is SYDVKM. V was trimmed by 8 bases and J by 2 bases, leaving 12 bases between them. The CDR3 spans 13 residues.

The chain links TRBV11-2 to TRBJ2-7, with D tentatively TRBD2 (6 bases). V was clipped by 1 base and J by 7 bases, with 20 bases between them. The germline CDR1 and CDR2 sequences are SGHAT and FQNNGV. The CDR3 loop spans 16 amino acids. The CDR3 loop reads CASSLGGDLLFLEQYF. The CDR3 DNA is TGTGCCAGCAGCTTAGGCGGGGACCTTTTATTTTTGGAGCAGTACTTC.

The V and J genes are TRBV28 and TRBJ2-2; no clear D. Trimming stripped 8 bases from V and 2 bases from J, with 9 bases between. The CDR3 is made up of 13 amino acids. CDR1 and CDR2 from the germline V gene are MDHEN and SYDVKM. CDR3 sequence: CASYRFNTGELFF. CDR3 sequence (DNA): TGTGCCAGCTACAGATTTAACACCGGGGAGCTGTTTTTT.

The V gene is TRBV28, the J gene TRBJ2-3; no clear D gene. Trimming left V 8 bases short and J 1 base short, with 19 bases between. This CDR3 comprises 16 residues. CDR1 and CDR2 from the germline V gene are MDHEN and SYDVKM. The CDR3 here is CASSPAREIRTDTQYF. The CDR3 coding sequence is TGTGCCAGCTCACCCGCAAGGGAAATCCGCACAGATACGCAGTATTTT.

This clonotype appeared a few times. The V and J genes are TRBV6-1 and TRBJ1-2; D gene ambiguous. Trimming removed 5 bases at V and 6 bases at J, with 10 bases between. The CDR3 is 12 residues long. Germline CDR1 is MNHNS and CDR2 is SASEGT. The CDR3 nucleotides are TGTGCCAGCAGTTTCGGGGAAAATGGCTACACCTTC. Protein: CASSFGENGYTF.

This clonotype came up a few times. V usage is TRBV6-1 and J usage is TRBJ1-2; D is perhaps TRBD1 (6 bases). Germline CDR1 is MNHNS and CDR2 is SASEGT. There are 13 residues in the CDR3. V was shortened by 3 bases and J by 11 bases, with 16 bases between the two germline ends. CDR3 sequence: CASSDAGDRPYTF. As DNA, the CDR3 is TGTGCCAGCAGTGATGCCGGCGACAGGCCGTACACCTTC.